The clone carrying this T cell receptor (beta chain) was seen a few times. Its antigen is still unknown. This sample is part of a study of regulatory T cells in long-lasting Graves disease. As to time point: persistent/refractory GD, antithyroid drugs over 5 years with positive TRAb. Making the TCR library involved RNA that had been extracted from PBMCs. Staff took roughly 9.1 milliliters of peripheral blood and put it into EDTA tubes. Germline lookup yields CDR1 LGHDT and CDR2 YNNKEL (reference sequence). V was trimmed by 0 bases and J by 4 bases, leaving 9 bases between them. The length of the CDR3 is 14 residues. TCR beta libraries were built with iRepertoire HTBI primers and Arm-PCR of CDR3 regions. The authors' processing: From all samples, identification returned approximately 15 TRBJ and 60 to 80 TRBV segments. TCRdb called the multiplex PCR reads again in MiXCR, with one record for every CDR3 protein. TCRdb, not the authors, supplied the V and J calls. The repertoire includes 700,000 or so distinct CDR3 sequences, 30% of them detected once, and about two fifths sits in the top ten.

Study-wide points: Persistent disease exhibited a predilection for TRBV28, TRBJ1-2 and TRBJ2-5. Researchers reported studying only peripheral blood, not thyroid tissue.

This material consisted of peripheral blood mononuclear cells (PBMCs), taken when the disease was refractory, from a patient treated with antithyroid drugs. The TCR was taken from a female donor with Graves disease. The genes are TRBV3-1 and TRBJ1-1; D gene ambiguous. The CDR3 here is CASSQDLGSTEAFF. The CDR3 DNA is TGTGCCAGCAGCCAAGACCTGGGAAGCACTGAAGCTTTCTTT.